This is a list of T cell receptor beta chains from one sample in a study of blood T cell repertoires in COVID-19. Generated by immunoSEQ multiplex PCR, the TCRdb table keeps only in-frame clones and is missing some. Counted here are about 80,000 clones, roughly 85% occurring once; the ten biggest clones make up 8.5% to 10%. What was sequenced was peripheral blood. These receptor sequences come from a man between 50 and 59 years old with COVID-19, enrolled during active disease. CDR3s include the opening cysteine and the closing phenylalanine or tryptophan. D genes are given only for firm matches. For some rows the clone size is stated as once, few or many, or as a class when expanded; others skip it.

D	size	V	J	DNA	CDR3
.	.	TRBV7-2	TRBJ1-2	TGTGCCAGCAGCTTAAACAGAATTACCGGCTACACCTTC	CASSLNRITGYTF
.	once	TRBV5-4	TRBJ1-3	TGTGCCAGCAGCTTGATCGAGGCTGGAAACACCATATATTTT	CASSLIEAGNTIYF
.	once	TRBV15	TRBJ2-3	TGTGCCACCACCAACACCCCCGCATCTGATACGCAGTATTTT	CATTNTPASDTQYF
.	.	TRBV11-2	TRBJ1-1	TGTGCCAGCAGCTTAGGAGACGGGGGGCGTTTTGTAGCTTTCTTT	CASSLGDGGRFVAFF
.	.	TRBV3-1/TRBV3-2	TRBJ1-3	TGTGCCAGCAGCCGAGGAGCGGGAAACTCTGGAAACACCATATATTTT	CASSRGAGNSGNTIYF
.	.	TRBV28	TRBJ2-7	TGTGCCAGCAGTTTATATCCGGGAAGCTCCTACGAGCAGTACTTC	CASSLYPGSSYEQYF
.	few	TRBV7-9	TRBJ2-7	TGTGCCAGCAGCCCCTCTAACGAGCAGTACTTC	CASSPSNEQYF
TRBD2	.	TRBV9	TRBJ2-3	TGTGCCAGCAGCGTATCAACCTCCGGGGGGGGGTCGGGTACGCAGTATTTT	CASSVSTSGGGSGTQYF
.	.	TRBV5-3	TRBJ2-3	TGTGCCAGAAGCTTGGGGGGACTGGCCGGGGATACGCAGTATTTT	CARSLGGLAGDTQYF
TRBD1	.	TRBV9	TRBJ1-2	TGTGCCAGCAGCGCCGGGACAGAGTTCTATGGCTACACCTTC	CASSAGTEFYGYTF
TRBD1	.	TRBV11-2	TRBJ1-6	TGTGCCAGCAGCTCCCACAGGGGGCGAAATAATTCACCCCTCCACTTT	CASSSHRGRNNSPLHF
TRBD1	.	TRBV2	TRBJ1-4	TGTGCCAGCAGTGAGAGGGGGACAGGGCTCAGGGAAAAACTGTTTTTT	CASSERGTGLREKLFF
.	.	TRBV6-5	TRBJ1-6	TGTGCCAGCAGTCGTCCCAATTCACCCCTCCACTTT	CASSRPNSPLHF
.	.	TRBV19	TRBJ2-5	TGTGCCAGTAGTGCAAGGAGTAAAGAGACCCAGTACTTC	CASSARSKETQYF
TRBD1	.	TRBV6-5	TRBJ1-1	TGTGCCAGCAGACAAGGACAGGGGACAGCTTTCTTT	CASRQGQGTAFF
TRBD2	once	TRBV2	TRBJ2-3	TGTGCCAGCAGGAATAGCGGGGTTAGCACAGATACGCAGTATTTT	CASRNSGVSTDTQYF
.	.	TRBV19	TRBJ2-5	TGTGCCAGTAGTGGGCTCCGGGAGACCCAGTACTTC	CASSGLRETQYF
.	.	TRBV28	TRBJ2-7	TGTGCCAGCAGTTTAGAGACGGGGCAGTACTTC	CASSLETGQYF
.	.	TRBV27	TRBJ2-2	TGTGCCAGCAGGGTCGGGATCACCGGGGAGCTGTTTTTT	CASRVGITGELFF
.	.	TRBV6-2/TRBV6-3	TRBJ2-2	TGTGCCAGCAGTGTTTCCTCGGGACTCAACACCGGGGAGCTGTTTTTT	CASSVSSGLNTGELFF
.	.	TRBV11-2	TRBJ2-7	TGTGCCAGCAGCCCTATCACCTACGAGCAGTACTTC	CASSPITYEQYF
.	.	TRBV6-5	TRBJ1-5	TGTGCCAGCAGTTCCGTCTGGGGGGGCAATCAGCCCCAGCATTTT	CASSSVWGGNQPQHF
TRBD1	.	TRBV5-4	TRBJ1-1	TGTGCCAGCAGCCCCGACAGGGCCGGGACTGAAGCTTTCTTT	CASSPDRAGTEAFF
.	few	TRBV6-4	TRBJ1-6	TGTGCCAGCAGTGACAGCTTCAATTCACCCCTCCACTTT	CASSDSFNSPLHF
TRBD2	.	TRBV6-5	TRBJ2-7	TGTGCCAGCAGTTACTCGCGGGGGAACTACGAGCAGTACTTC	CASSYSRGNYEQYF
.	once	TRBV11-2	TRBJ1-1	TGTGCCAGCAGCTTAGAAGGGGGATCCACTGAAGCTTTCTTT	CASSLEGGSTEAFF
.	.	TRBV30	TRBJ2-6	TGTGCCTGGAGCTCAGGATACTCTGGGGCCAACGTCCTGACTTTC	CAWSSGYSGANVLTF
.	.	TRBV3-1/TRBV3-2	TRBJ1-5	TGTGCCAGCAGCCAGGGGCCTGATCAGCCCCAGCATTTT	CASSQGPDQPQHF
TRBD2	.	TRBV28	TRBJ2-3	TGTGCCAGCAGCCCGGGACTAGCGGACACAGATACGCAGTATTTT	CASSPGLADTDTQYF
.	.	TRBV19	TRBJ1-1	TGTGCCAGTACCCGGGGGTCGGTGAACACTGAAGCTTTCTTT	CASTRGSVNTEAFF
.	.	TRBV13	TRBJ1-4	TGTGCCAGCAGCTTACTTCGGGGGGCTAATGAAAAACTGTTTTTT	CASSLLRGANEKLFF
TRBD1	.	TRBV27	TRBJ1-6	TGTGCCAGCAGTTACAGGGACAGTTCTTCACCCCTCCACTTT	CASSYRDSSSPLHF
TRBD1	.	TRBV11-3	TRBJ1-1	TGTGCCAGCAGCTTGACAGGGGCGAACACTGAAGCTTTCTTT	CASSLTGANTEAFF
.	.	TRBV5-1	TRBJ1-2	TGCGCCAGCAGCTTGGCAGGGGTGGACTATGGCTACACCTTC	CASSLAGVDYGYTF
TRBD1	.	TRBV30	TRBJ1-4	TGTGCCTGGAGAATAACGCGCAGGGGGCAGAGGTCGAGTGAAAAACTGTTTTTT	CAWRITRRGQRSSEKLFF
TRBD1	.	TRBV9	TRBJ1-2	TGTGCCAGCGGCAACAGGGGCCCAGAGGAAGAGGGCTACACCTTC	CASGNRGPEEEGYTF
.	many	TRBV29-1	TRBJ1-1	TGCAGCGGAACACCCTCGGGGTATATGAACACTGAAGCTTTCTTT	CSGTPSGYMNTEAFF
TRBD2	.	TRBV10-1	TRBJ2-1	TGCGCCAGCAGATATAGCGGGAGAGGAGATCTCAATGAGCAGTTCTTC	CASRYSGRGDLNEQFF
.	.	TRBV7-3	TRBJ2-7	TGTGCCAGCAGCTTCGACCTCAGGGGCGAGCAGTACTTC	CASSFDLRGEQYF
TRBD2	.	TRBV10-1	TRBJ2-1	TGCGCCAGCAGTGAGTTGACTAGCGGGAGTAGCAATGAGCAGTTCTTC	CASSELTSGSSNEQFF
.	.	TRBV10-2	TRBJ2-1	TGCGCCAGCCTAGACCGGGACTCCGGCGATGAGCAGTTCTTC	CASLDRDSGDEQFF
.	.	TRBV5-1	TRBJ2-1	TGCGCCAGCAGCTTGTTGCGGGCGAGCTCCTACAATGAGCAGTTCTTC	CASSLLRASSYNEQFF
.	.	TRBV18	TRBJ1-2	TGTGCCAGCTCTTCCATGGACAGTTATGGCTACACCTTC	CASSSMDSYGYTF
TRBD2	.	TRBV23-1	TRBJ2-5	TGCGCCAGCAGTCAATCGTTACTAGCGGCCAGAAAGGAGACCCAGTACTTC	CASSQSLLAARKETQYF
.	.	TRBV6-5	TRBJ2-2	TGTGCCAGCAGCAAGCAGGGTGTGCCCGGGGAGCTGTTTTTT	CASSKQGVPGELFF
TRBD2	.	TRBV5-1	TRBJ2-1	TGCGCCAGCAGCTCGAGGTTAGCGGGAGCCTACAATGAGCAGTTCTTC	CASSSRLAGAYNEQFF
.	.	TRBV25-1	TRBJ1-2	TGTGCCAGCAGTGAATCTTTAGCCGGGGGTGGCTACACCTTC	CASSESLAGGGYTF
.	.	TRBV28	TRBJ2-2	TGTGCCAGCAGTCATGGGCCGAACACCGGGGAGCTGTTTTTT	CASSHGPNTGELFF
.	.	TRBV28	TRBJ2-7	TGTGCCAGCAGTTTGGGGAGGGGGAGCGGGGCCTTC	CASSLGRGSGAF
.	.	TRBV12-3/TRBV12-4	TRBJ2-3	TGTGCCAGCAGTCGGCGGAATACGCAGTATTTT	CASSRRNTQYF
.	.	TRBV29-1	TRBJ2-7	TGCAGCGTTTTGCGTGATTCCTACGAGCAGTACTTC	CSVLRDSYEQYF
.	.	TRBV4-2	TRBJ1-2	TGTGCCAGCAGCCGAGATGCGGTTAACTATGGCTACACCTTC	CASSRDAVNYGYTF
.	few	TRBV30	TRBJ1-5	TGTGCCTGGAGTGTACAAGGGGGCAATCAGCCCCAGCATTTT	CAWSVQGGNQPQHF